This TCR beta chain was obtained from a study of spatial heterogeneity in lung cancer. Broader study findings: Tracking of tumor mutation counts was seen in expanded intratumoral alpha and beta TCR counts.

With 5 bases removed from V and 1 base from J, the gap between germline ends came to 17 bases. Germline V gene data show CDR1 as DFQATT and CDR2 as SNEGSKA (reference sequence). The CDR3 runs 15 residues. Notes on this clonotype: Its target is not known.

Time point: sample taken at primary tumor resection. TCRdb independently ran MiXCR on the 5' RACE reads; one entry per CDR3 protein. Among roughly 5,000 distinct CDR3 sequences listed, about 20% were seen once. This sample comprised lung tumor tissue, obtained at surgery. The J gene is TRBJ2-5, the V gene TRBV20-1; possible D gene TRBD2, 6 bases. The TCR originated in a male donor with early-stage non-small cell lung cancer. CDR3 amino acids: CSAPRGSGSQETQYF. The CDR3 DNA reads TGCAGTGCTCCGCGGGGTAGCGGAAGCCAAGAGACCCAGTACTTC.